The 8 T cell receptor beta chains presented below share a single source sample, sequenced in a study of cytomegalovirus exposure and HLA in healthy donors. PCR employed 60 Vbeta and 13 Jbeta primers. Assay: immunoSEQ multiplex PCR; the TCRdb copy retains only in-frame clones and omits some. The data contain some 200,000 clones, roughly four fifths of them singletons. The specimen sequenced was PBMCs. The receptors were gathered from a woman aged 18-29 years in good health and CMV-seronegative.

The chain employs TRBV27 and TRBJ2-2, with D maybe TRBD2 (5 bases). Germline V gene lookup returns CDR1 MNHEY and CDR2 SMNVEV (reference sequence). The CDR3 runs to 13 residues. Trimming removed 5 bases at V and 6 bases at J, with 10 bases between. The chain's CDR3 is CASSHPEAGELFF. The CDR3 bases are TGTGCCAGCAGTCACCCGGAGGCCGGGGAGCTGTTTTTT.

This chain joins TRBV19 and TRBJ2-1; D is perhaps TRBD1 (6 bases). The CDR3 has 15 residues. The germline V and J ends were trimmed by 3 bases and 1 base, with 10 bases remaining between them. CDR1 and CDR2 from the germline V gene are LNHDA and SQIVND (reference sequence). The CDR3 region has the DNA TGTGCCAGTAGTATTGAAAGGGGGTCCTACAATGAGCAGTTCTTC. The encoded protein is CASSIERGSYNEQFF.

This chain links TRBV28 with TRBJ2-5; TRBD1 matches 9 bases. Germline CDR1 reads MDHEN; CDR2 reads SYDVKM. The CDR3 contains 15 residues. Losses at the gene ends were 5 bases for V and 1 base for J; bases not matched to a gene: 5. CDR3 sequence (DNA): TGTGCCAGCAGTCAATGGGACAGGGTCCAAGAGACCCAGTACTTC. Translating gives CASSQWDRVQETQYF.

The chain employs TRBV27 and TRBJ2-7; 12 bases are shared with TRBD1. The germline CDR1 and CDR2 sequences are MNHEY and SMNVEV (reference sequence). V trimming: 5 bases; J trimming: 7 bases; junction bases outside the gene matches: 15. The CDR3 has 17 residues. CDR3 residues: CASSPPRGDRGRREQYF. The CDR3 DNA sequence: TGTGCCAGCAGTCCCCCACGGGGGGACAGGGGGCGCCGGGAGCAGTACTTC.

The chain carries TRBV14 and TRBJ2-3; a possible D gene is TRBD1 (5 bases). CDR1 is SGHDN, CDR2 FVKESK, per germline. The CDR3 totals 13 residues. With 8 bases removed from V and 2 bases from J, the gap between germline ends came to 11 bases. The CDR3 loop is CASGAVNTDTQYF. In nucleotides, the CDR3 is TGTGCCAGCGGGGCGGTGAACACAGATACGCAGTATTTT.

The gene calls are TRBV29-1 and TRBJ2-7, with D possibly TRBD1 on 5 matching bases. This CDR3 region has 12 residues. The V end lost 3 bases, the J end lost 5 bases, and 11 bases lay between the germline ends. The germline V gene has CDR1 SQVTM and CDR2 ANQGSEA. This CDR3 is CSVEAGSNEQYF. The CDR3 coding sequence is TGCAGCGTTGAGGCAGGGTCCAACGAGCAGTACTTC.

The chain has TRBV30 and TRBJ2-2; 9 nucleotides agree with TRBD2. The germline CDR1 and CDR2 sequences are GTSNPN and SVGIG (reference sequence). The trim removed 5 bases at V and 5 bases at J, leaving 3 bases unmatched. The CDR3 has 13 amino acids. The CDR3 DNA follows: TGTGCCTGGTCGGGACTAGCAACCGGGGAGCTGTTTTTT. Translation: CAWSGLATGELFF.

The chain has TRBV5-6 and TRBJ1-5, with D possibly being TRBD1 (6 bases). V was trimmed by 4 bases and J by 5 bases, leaving 16 bases between them. Germline values: CDR1 SGHDT, CDR2 YYEEEE. The length of the CDR3 is 15 residues. The DNA of the CDR3 is TGTGCCAGCAGCCTAGGAGGGGGGGTTTATCAGCCCCAGCATTTT. Translating gives CASSLGGGVYQPQHF.